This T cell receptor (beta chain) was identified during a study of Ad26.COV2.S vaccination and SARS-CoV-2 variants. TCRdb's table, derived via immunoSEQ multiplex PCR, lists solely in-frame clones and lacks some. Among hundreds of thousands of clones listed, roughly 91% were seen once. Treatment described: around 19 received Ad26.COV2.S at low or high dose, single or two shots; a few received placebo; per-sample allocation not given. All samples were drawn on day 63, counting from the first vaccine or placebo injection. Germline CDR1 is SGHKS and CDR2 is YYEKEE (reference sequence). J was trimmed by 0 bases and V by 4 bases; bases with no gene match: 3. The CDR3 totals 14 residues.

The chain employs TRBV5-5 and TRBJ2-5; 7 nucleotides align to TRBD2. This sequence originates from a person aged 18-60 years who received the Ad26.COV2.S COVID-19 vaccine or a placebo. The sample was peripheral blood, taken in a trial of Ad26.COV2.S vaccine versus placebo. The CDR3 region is CASSRTSDQETQYF. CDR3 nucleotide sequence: TGTGCCAGCAGCAGAACTAGCGACCAAGAGACCCAGTACTTC.